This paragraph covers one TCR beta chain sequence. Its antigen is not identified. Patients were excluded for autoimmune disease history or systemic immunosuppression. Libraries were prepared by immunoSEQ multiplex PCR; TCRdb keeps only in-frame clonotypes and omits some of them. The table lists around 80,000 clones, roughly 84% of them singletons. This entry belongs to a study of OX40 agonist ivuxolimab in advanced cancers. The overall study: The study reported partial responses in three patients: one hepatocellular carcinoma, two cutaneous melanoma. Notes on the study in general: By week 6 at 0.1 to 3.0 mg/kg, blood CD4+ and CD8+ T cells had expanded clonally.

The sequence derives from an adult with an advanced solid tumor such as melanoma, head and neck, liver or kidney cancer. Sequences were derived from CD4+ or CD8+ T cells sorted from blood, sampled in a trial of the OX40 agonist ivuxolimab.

CDR3 in DNA: TGTGCCAGCAGGAAGACTAGCAGGTTCTTC. It codes for CASRKTSRFF. This rearrangement joins TRBV6-8 to TRBJ2-1, with 7 nucleotides matching TRBD2. Trimming took 6 bases from V and 15 from J; bases not matched to a gene: 5. From germline, CDR1 is MNHGY and CDR2 SAAAGT. CDR3 length: 10 residues.